The clone carrying this TCR beta chain was seen only once. Its antigen remains unidentified. This entry comes from a study of T cell responses to AZD1222 COVID-19 vaccine. The study's findings and limits: The study reported that nearly half of spike-specific TCRs target unmutated variant regions.

V dropped 5 bases and J dropped 4; count of bases not matched to a gene: 8. The CDR3 is made up of 15 amino acids. Germline-derived CDR1 and CDR2 are SGHTA and FQGNSA. Produced via immunoSEQ multiplex PCR; TCRdb's table is partial and in-frame only. The data contain 180,000 or so clones, around 88% of them singletons. This receptor was obtained from an adult in good health. The rearrangement uses TRBV7-2 and TRBJ1-1; 9 bases line up with TRBD1. The specimen comprised peripheral blood, sampled on day 0 of AZD1222 vaccination. CDR3 sequence: CASSPGTGLGTEAFF. CDR3 nucleotide sequence: TGTGCCAGCAGCCCCGGGACAGGGCTTGGCACTGAAGCTTTCTTT. The full variable domain, its missing parts supplied by reference TRBV7-2 and TRBJ1-1, is GAGVSQSPSNKVTEKGKDVELRCDPISGHTALYWYRQSLGQGLEFLIYFQGNSAPDKSGLPSDRFSAERTGGSVSTLTIQRTQQEDSAVYLCASSPGTGLGTEAFFGQGTRLTVV.